The sequence of this T cell receptor beta chain was determined in a study of CD8+ T cells in alopecia areata. In each case, RNA was isolated and then reverse transcribed into cDNA as the sequencing template. This table comes from immunoSEQ multiplex PCR, and its TCRdb copy is limited to in-frame clones, with some not included. Of about 100,000 clones in the sample, almost 60% are singletons; the top ten hold about 15%. The sample's treatment: oral pan-JAK inhibitor, 5-10 mg twice daily. Note on this clone: Its target is unknown.

General observations from the study: On tofacitinib, scalp and blood still held many of the expanded lesional clones.

Germline loops: CDR1 PRHDT, CDR2 FYEKMQ (reference sequence). Trimming stripped 5 bases from V and 1 base from J, with 14 bases between. This CDR3 has 15 residues. The source material was CD8+ T cells sorted from blood, sampled between weeks 55 and 65, from a patient treated with tofacitinib. The rearrangement joins TRBV13 to TRBJ1-1; D not certain. The clonotype was recovered from a human donor with alopecia areata. The CDR3 protein is CASSPRADWNTEAFF. The CDR3 nucleotides are TGTGCCAGCAGCCCCCGGGCAGATTGGAACACTGAAGCTTTCTTT.